Detailed here is one T cell receptor beta chain. There are 14 residues in the CDR3. CDR1 is KGHSH, CDR2 LQKENI, per germline. J gave up 6 bases and V 8 bases, and 12 bases lay outside the gene matches. These data belong to a study of blood T cell repertoires in COVID-19. Only in-frame clones appear in the TCRdb table, and some are missing; sequencing was by immunoSEQ multiplex PCR. The sample has tens of thousands of clones; around 85% are singletons. The V call is TRBV18, the J call TRBJ2-7, with 8 bases that match TRBD1. Sequencing used peripheral blood. The receptor comes from a man aged 65 to 85 with acute or convalescent COVID-19. The CDR3 DNA sequence: TGTGCCAGCGGACAGGGAATAATGATTAGCGAGCAGTACTTC. It codes for CASGQGIMISEQYF.